The T cell receptor beta chain described here comes from a study of beta chain features in type 1 diabetes. Study results and limitations: Shorter TCRB CDR3s, moderately but significantly so, marked every one of the four CD4+ subsets in Type 1 diabetes patients.

In regard to this clone: Its antigen is still unknown.

The CDR3 totals 14 residues. CDR1 and CDR2 from the germline V gene are ENHRY and SYGVKD. V was trimmed by 11 bases and J by 6 bases, leaving 20 bases between them. The sequenced template was cDNA made from the entire isolated RNA. Using immunoSEQ multiplex PCR, the repertoire was profiled, and TCRdb retains in-frame clones only, with some absent. The repertoire has roughly 730,000 clones, around 15% of them found once; the top ten carry 0.022%. The origin of this receptor is a young man with type 1 diabetes. The sequencing input was naive CD4+ T cells from blood. The gene calls are TRBV10-3 and TRBJ2-1; D is possibly TRBD1 (6 bases). This chain's CDR3 is CASKSGTRSNEQFF. The CDR3 nucleotides are TGTGCCTCAAAATCAGGGACACGATCCAATGAGCAGTTCTTC.